This T cell receptor (beta chain) came from a study of Ad26.COV2.S vaccination and SARS-CoV-2 variants. The overall study: Ad26.COV2.S arm of COV1001 included the donor.

Comment on this clone: Its matching antigen is unknown.

The treatment here: roughly 19 received Ad26.COV2.S at low or high dose, single or two shots; a few received placebo; per-sample allocation not given. Repertoires come from day 63 after the first vaccine or placebo injection. Data came from immunoSEQ multiplex PCR; TCRdb stores just in-frame clones and leaves some out. The sample lists about 420,000 clones, around nine tenths occurring once. Study results and caveats: Comparability of non-spike TCR breadth was observed across vaccine and placebo recipients.

The CDR3 spans 16 residues. Germline assignment: CDR1 SGDLS and CDR2 YYNGEE. V lost 3 bases, J lost 0 bases, and 4 bases stayed unmatched. Sequenced here: peripheral blood, sampled in a trial of Ad26.COV2.S vaccine versus placebo. This sequence originates from a person aged 18 to 59 who received the Ad26.COV2.S COVID-19 vaccine or a placebo. The gene calls are TRBV9 and TRBJ2-3, with 10 nucleotides matching TRBD2. CDR3 DNA sequence: TGTGCCAGCAGCGCCCTAGCGGGGGCCAGCACAGATACGCAGTATTTT. It specifies CASSALAGASTDTQYF. The full variable domain, in which reference TRBV9 and TRBJ2-3 provide the parts outside the CDR3, is DSGVTQTPKHLITATGQRVTLRCSPRSGDLSVYWYQQSLDQGLQFLIQYYNGEERAKGNILERFSAQQFPDLHSELNLSSLELGDSALYFCASSALAGASTDTQYFGPGTRLTVL.